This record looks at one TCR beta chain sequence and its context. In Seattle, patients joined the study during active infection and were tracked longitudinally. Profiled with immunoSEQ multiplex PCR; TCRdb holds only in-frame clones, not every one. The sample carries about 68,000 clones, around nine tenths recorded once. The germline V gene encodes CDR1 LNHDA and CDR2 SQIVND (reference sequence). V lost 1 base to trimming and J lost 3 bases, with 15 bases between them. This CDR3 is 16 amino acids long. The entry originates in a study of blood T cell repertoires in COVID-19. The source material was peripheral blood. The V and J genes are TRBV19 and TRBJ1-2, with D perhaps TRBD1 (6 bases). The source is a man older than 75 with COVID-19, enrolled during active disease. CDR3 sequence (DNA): TGTGCCAGTAGTATAGGGGCTGCGACAGGAGACTATGGCTACACCTTC. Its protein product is CASSIGAATGDYGYTF.